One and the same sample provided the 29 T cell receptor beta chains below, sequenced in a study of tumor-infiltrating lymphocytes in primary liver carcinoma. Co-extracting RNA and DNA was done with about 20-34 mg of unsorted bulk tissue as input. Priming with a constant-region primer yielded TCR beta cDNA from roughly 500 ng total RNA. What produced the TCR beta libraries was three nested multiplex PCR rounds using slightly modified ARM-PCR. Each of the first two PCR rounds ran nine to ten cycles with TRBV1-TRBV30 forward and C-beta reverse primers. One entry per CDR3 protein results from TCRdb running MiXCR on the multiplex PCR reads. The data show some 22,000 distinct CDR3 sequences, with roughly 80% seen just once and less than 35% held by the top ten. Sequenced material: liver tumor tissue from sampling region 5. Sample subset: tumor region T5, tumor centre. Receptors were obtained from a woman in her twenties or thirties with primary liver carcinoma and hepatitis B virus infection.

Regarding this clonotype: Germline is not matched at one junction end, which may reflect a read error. In DNA form, the CDR3 reads TGTGCCAGCACCTCCAGATGGCCAGATACGCGGTATTTT. It specifies CASTSRWPDTRYF. The chain has TRBV12-3 or TRBV12-4 and TRBJ2-3; D not resolved. CDR3 size: 13 residues.

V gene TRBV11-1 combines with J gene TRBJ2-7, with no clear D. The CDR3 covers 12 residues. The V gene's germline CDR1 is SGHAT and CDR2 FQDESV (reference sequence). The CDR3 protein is CASSFMGYAQYV. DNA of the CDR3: TGCGCCAGCAGCTTCATGGGTTACGCGCAGTACGTC.

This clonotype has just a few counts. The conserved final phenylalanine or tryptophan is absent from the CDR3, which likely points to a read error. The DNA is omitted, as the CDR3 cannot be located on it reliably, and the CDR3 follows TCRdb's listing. CDR3 loop: CSALRDCNEQFL. The V and J genes are TRBV29-1 and TRBJ2-1. In germline, CDR1 is SQVTM, CDR2 ANQGSEA. 12 amino acids form the CDR3, both terminal residues included.

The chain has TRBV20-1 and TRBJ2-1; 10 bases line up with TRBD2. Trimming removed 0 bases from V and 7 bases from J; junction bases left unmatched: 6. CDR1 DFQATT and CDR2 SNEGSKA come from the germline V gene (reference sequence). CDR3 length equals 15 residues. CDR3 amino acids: CSARDSLAGLNEQFF. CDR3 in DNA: TGCAGTGCTAGAGATTCACTAGCGGGATTGAATGAGCAGTTCTTC.

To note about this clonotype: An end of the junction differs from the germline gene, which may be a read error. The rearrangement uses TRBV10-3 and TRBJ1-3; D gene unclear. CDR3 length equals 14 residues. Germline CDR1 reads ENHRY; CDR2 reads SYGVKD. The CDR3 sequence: CAISGSISGSTIYF. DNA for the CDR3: TGTGCCATCAGTGGGTCAATTTCTGGAAGCACCATATATTTT.

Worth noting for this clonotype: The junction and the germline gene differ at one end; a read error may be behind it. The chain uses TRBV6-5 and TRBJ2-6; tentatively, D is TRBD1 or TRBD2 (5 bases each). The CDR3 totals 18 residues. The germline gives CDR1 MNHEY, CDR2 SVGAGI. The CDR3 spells CASKTYRRRVSGANVLTF. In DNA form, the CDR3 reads TGTGCCAGCAAGACATATAGGAGGCGCGTCTCTGGGGCCAACGTCCTTACTTTC.

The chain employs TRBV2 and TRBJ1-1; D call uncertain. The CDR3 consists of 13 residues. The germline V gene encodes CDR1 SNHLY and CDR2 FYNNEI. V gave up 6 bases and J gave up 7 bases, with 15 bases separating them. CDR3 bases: TGTGCCAGCAGGACGGATTCGAGCATTGAAGCTTTCTTT. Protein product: CASRTDSSIEAFF.

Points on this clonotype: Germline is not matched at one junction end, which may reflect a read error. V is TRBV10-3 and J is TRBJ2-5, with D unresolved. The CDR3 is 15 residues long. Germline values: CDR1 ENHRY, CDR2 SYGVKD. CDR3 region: CAISVSATRQETLYF. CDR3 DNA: TGTGCCATCAGCGTGTCGGCTACCAGACAAGAGACCCTGTACTTC.

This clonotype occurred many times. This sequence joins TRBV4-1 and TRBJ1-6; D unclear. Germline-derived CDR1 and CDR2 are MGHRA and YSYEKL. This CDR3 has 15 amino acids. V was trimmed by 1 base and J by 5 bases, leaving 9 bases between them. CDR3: CASSQAGTDNSPLHF. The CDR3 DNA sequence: TGCGCCAGCAGCCAAGCAGGCACGGATAATTCACCCCTCCACTTT.

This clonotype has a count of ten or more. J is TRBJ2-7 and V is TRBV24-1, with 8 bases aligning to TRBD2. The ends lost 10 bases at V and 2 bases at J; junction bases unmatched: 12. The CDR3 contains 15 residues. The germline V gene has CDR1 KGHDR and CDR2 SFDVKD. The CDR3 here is CATSSGGAPPYEQYF. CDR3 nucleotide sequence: TGTGCCACATCAAGCGGGGGAGCGCCTCCCTACGAGCAGTACTTC.

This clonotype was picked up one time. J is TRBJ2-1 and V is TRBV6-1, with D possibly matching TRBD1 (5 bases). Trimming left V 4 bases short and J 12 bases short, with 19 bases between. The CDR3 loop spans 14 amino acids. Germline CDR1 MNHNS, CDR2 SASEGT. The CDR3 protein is CASSGGYPRDVQFF. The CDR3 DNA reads TGTGCCAGCAGTGGGGGCTACCCTAGGGATGTGCAGTTCTTC.

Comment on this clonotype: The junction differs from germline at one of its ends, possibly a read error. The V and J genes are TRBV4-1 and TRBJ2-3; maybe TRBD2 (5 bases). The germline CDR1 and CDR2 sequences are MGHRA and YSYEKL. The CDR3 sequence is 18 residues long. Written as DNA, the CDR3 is TGCGCCAACAGCCAACTAGGCATGGTAACTGGAGACTCGGATACGCAGTATTTT. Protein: CANSQLGMVTGDSDTQYF.

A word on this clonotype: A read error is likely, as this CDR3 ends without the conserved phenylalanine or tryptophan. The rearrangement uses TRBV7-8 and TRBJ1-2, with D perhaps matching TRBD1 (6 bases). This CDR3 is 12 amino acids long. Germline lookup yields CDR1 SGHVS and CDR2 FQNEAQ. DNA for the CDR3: TGCGCCACCCCGGGACACTTTAATGGCTACACCATC. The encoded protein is CATPGHFNGYTI.

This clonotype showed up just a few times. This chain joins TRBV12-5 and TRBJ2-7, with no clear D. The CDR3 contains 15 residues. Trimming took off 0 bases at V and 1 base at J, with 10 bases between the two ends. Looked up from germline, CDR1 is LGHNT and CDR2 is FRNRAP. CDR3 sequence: CASGLVQGSSYEQYF. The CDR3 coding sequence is TGTGCTAGTGGTTTGGTACAAGGCAGTTCCTACGAGCAGTACTTC. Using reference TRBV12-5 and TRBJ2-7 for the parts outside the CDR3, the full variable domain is DARVTQTPRHKVTEMGQEVTMRCQPILGHNTVFWYRQTMMQGLELLAYFRNRAPLDDSGMPKDRFSAEMPDATLATLKIQPSEPRDSAVYFCASGLVQGSSYEQYFGPGTRLTVT.

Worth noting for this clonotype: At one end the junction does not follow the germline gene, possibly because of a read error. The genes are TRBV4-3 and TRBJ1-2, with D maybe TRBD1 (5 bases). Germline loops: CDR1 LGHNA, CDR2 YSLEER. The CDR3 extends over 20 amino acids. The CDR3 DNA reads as TGCGCCAGTAGCCAAGGCGAAGGGAGGGGCAGGACCGCTACTAACTATTGCTACACCTTC. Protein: CASSQGEGRGRTATNYCYTF.

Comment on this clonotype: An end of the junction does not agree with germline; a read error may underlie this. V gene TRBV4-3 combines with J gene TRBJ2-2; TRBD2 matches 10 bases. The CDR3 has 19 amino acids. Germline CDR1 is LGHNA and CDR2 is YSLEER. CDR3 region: CTSSVPAGGPRSNTGGLFF. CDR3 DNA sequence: TGCACCAGCAGCGTACCAGCGGGAGGGCCCCGTTCGAACACCGGGGGGCTGTTTTTT.

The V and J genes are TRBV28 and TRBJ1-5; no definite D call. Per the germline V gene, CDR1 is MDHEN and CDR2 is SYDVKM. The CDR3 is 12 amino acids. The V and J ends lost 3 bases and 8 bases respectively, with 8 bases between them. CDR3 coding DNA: TGTGCCAGCAGTTTTCTTTTGGAGCCCCAGCATTTT. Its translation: CASSFLLEPQHF.

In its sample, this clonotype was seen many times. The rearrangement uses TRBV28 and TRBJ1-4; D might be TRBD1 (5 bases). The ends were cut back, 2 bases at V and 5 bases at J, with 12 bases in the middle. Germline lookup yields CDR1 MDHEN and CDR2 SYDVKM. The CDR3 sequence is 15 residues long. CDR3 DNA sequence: TGTGCCAGCAGTTTACTAGCAGGGAGGAATGAAAAACTGTTTTTT. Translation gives CASSLLAGRNEKLFF.

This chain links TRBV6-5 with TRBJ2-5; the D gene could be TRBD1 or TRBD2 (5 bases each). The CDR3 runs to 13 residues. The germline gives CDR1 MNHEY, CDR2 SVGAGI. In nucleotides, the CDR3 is TGTACCAACAGTACCGACAGAGGGCTGACCCAGTACTTC. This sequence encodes CTNSTDRGLTQYF.

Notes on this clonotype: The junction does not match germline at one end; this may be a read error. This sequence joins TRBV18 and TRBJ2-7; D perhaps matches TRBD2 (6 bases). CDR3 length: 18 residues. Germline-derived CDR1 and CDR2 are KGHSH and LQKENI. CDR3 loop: CTSSPVGQGTGGTYEQYF. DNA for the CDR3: TGTACCAGCTCACCGGTCGGACAAGGGACTGGCGGCACCTACGAGCAGTACTTC.

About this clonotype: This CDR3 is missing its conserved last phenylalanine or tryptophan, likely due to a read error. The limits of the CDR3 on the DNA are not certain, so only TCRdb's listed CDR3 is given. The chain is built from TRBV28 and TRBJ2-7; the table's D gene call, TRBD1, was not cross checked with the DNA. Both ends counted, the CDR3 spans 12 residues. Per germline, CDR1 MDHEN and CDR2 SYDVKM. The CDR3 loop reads CASSRLPWEQYS.

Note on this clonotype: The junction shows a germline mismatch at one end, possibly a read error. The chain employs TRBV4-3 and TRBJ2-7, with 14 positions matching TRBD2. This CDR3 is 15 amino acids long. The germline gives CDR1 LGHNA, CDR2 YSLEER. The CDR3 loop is CTSSQGTSGSWEQYF. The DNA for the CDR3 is TGTACCAGCAGCCAAGGGACTAGCGGGAGTTGGGAGCAGTACTTC.

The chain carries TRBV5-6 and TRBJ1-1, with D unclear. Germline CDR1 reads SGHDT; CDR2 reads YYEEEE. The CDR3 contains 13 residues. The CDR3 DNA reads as TGTCCCAACAGCTTCGTCGGTACCACTGAAGCTTTCTTT. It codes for CPNSFVGTTEAFF.

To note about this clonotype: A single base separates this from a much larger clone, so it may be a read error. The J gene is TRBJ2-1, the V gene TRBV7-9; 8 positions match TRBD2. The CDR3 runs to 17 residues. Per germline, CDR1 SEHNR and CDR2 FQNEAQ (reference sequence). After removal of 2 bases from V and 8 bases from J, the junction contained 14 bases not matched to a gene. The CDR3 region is CASSLRLAGPMVHEQFF. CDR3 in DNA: TGTGCCAGCAGCTTAAGGCTAGCGGGTCCCATGGTGCATGAGCAGTTCTTC.

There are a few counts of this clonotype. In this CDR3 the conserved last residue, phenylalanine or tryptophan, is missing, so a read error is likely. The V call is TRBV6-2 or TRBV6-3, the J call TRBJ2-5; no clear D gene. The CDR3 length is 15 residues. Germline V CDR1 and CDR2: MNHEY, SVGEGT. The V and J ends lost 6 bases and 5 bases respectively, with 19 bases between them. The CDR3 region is CASSSPDLRTETQYL. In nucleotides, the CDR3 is TGTGCCAGCAGCTCACCGGACCTTAGGACGGAGACCCAGTACTTA.

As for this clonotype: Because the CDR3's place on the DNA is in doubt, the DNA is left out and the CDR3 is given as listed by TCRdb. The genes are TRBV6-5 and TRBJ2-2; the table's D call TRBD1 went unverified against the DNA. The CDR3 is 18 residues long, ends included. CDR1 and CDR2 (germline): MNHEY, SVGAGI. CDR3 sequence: CASSCSPGVGSGTGELFF.

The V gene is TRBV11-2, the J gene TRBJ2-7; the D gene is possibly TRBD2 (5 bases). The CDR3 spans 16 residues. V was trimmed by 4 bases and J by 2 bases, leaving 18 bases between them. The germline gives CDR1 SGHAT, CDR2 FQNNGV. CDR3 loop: CASSSYRGPYPYEQYF. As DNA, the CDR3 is TGTGCCAGCAGCTCATATCGGGGTCCCTACCCCTACGAGCAGTACTTC.

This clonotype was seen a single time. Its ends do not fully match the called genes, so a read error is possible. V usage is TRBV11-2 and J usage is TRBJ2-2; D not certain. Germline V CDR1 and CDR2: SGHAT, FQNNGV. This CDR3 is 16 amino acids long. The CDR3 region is CASSLVAFANTGELFF. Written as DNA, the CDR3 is TGTGCCAGTAGCTTAGTTGCGTTCGCGAACACCGGGGAGCTGTTTTTT.

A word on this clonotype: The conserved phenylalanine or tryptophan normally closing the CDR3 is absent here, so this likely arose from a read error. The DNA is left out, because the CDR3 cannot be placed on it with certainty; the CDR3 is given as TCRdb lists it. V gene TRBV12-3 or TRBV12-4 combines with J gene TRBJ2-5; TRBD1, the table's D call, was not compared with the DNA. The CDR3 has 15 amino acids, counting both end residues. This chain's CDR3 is CTSSTYPGGEETRYL.